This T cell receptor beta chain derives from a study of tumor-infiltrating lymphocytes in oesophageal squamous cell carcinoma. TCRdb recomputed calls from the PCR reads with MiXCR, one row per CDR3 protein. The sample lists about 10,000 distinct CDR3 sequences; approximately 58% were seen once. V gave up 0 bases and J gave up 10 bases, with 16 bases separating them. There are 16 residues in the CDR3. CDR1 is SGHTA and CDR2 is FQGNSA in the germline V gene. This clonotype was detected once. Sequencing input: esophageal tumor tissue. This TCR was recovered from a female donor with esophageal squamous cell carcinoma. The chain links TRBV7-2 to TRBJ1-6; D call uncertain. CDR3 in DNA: TGTGCCAGCAGCTTAGCGAGGACGACGTCTGGGTCACCCCTCCACTTT. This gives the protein CASSLARTTSGSPLHF.